The 2 T cell receptor beta chains below were found in one sample sequenced in a study of regulatory T cells in long-lasting Graves disease. Time point here: newly diagnosed GD, antithyroid drugs for less than 3 months. Isolated PBMC RNA provided the starting material for the TCR library. Arm-PCR of CDR3 regions with iRepertoire HTBI primers generated TCR beta libraries. TCRdb called the multiplex PCR reads again in MiXCR, with one record for every CDR3 protein. This table has 550,000 to 650,000 distinct CDR3 sequences, 15% to 20% appearing once. These data also featured in a second study, about T cells in Graves' hyperthyroidism and ophthalmopathy.

The sequenced sample was peripheral blood mononuclear cells (PBMCs), obtained at new diagnosis, from a patient treated with antithyroid drugs. The source is a man between 18 and 35 years old with Graves disease.

The genes are TRBV7-6 and TRBJ2-1; 7 nucleotides line up with TRBD1. The V segment lost 5 bases and the J segment 4 bases; nucleotides outside the gene matches: 14. Germline V gene lookup returns CDR1 SGHVS and CDR2 FNYEAQ. This CDR3 spans 17 amino acids. The CDR3 DNA sequence: TGTGCCAGCAGCCTTTCCGGGACAGTAATCCTTTACAATGAGCAGTTCTTC. Protein: CASSLSGTVILYNEQFF.

This clonotype was seen a handful of times. A read error may account for a junction end that differs from germline. The chain combines TRBV19 with TRBJ2-4; TRBD2 matches 8 bases. The CDR3 is 15 amino acids. In germline, CDR1 is LNHDA, CDR2 SQIVND (reference sequence). The chain's CDR3 is CASGGGGLAKSIQYF. The CDR3 region has the DNA TGTGCCAGCGGGGGGGGAGGGTTAGCCAAAAGCATTCAGTACTTC.